These 10 T cell receptor beta chains were all obtained from the same sample, sequenced in a study of identical twins. TCRdb re-analysed the 5' RACE reads in MiXCR, keeping a single row per CDR3 protein. The data show under 1 million distinct CDR3 sequences, over 9% seen once. Another study also made use of these data, one on yellow fever vaccine responses in identical twins.

Sequences were obtained from PBMCs. These receptors were collected from a woman between 18 and 29 years old in good health.

This clonotype was counted only a few times. This chain connects TRBV7-2 to TRBJ2-2; 7 bases map to TRBD2. The CDR3 runs 15 residues. Germline lookup yields CDR1 SGHTA and CDR2 FQGNSA. V shed 8 bases, J shed 4 bases, and the junction held 10 bases outside the gene matches. The CDR3: CASPREGTSTGELFF. CDR3 nucleotide sequence: TGTGCCAGCCCTAGGGAGGGAACAAGCACCGGGGAGCTGTTTTTT.

The rearrangement joins TRBV28 to TRBJ2-3; the D gene is possibly TRBD2 (6 bases). The V and J ends lost 10 bases and 6 bases respectively, with 20 bases between them. CDR1 and CDR2 from the germline V gene are MDHEN and SYDVKM. The CDR3 covers 14 residues. The CDR3 spells CATGDGSTRDTQYF. In DNA form, the CDR3 reads TGTGCCACGGGGGACGGATCCACCAGGGATACGCAGTATTTT.

The table lists this clonotype with many counts. This chain links TRBV3-1 with TRBJ2-2; D is perhaps TRBD1 (6 bases). This CDR3 contains 15 residues. Trimming shortened V by 4 bases and J by 1 base, and 10 bases separated the two germline ends. Germline V gene data show CDR1 as LGHDT and CDR2 as YNNKEL (reference sequence). The CDR3 nucleotides are TGTGCCAGCAGCCCCGGGACAAAGAACACCGGGGAGCTGTTTTTT. It specifies CASSPGTKNTGELFF.

This clonotype was seen a few times. V is TRBV27 and J is TRBJ2-3; 10 bases agree with TRBD2. The CDR3 runs to 15 residues. Germline V CDR1 and CDR2: MNHEY, SMNVEV (reference sequence). The V segment lost 5 bases and the J segment 6 bases; nucleotides outside the gene matches: 8. CDR3 amino acids: CASSESGGAFDTQYF. Here the CDR3 DNA reads TGTGCCAGCAGTGAAAGCGGGGGGGCATTCGATACGCAGTATTTT.

CDR3 sequence (DNA): TGTGCCAGCAGCGTAGCGTGGGAGGGGAGCACAGATACGCAGTATTTT. Its translation: CASSVAWEGSTDTQYF. This chain joins TRBV9 and TRBJ2-3, with 7 bases identical to TRBD2. The CDR3 is 16 amino acids. Losses at the gene ends were 0 bases for V and 0 bases for J; bases not matched to a gene: 4. Germline V gives CDR1 SGDLS, CDR2 YYNGEE.

This clonotype was seen ten or more times. The gene calls are TRBV12-3 or TRBV12-4 and TRBJ1-3, with no clear D. This CDR3 is 13 amino acids long. Trimming pared 8 bases from V and 2 bases from J, leaving 10 bases between. In DNA, the CDR3 is TGTGCCAGCGGCAGTTCTACTGGAAACACCATATATTTT. Its protein is CASGSSTGNTIYF.

This clonotype has a count of ten or more. This chain joins TRBV4-1 and TRBJ2-3; D not resolved. Deletions cut 2 bases from V and 6 bases from J, with 6 bases between. This CDR3 region has 12 residues. CDR1 is MGHRA and CDR2 is YSYEKL in the germline V gene. CDR3 amino acids: CASSQIADTQYF. The CDR3 region has the DNA TGCGCCAGCAGCCAAATTGCTGATACGCAGTATTTT.

This clonotype was counted many times. The chain links TRBV6-2 or TRBV6-3 to TRBJ2-7; D is possibly TRBD1 or TRBD2 (6 bases each). Trimming took 6 bases from V and 3 from J, leaving 18 bases between them. Germline V gene lookup returns CDR1 MNHEY and CDR2 SVGEGT. This CDR3 is 15 amino acids long. The CDR3 protein is CASRPSGGTHYEQYF. CDR3 nucleotide sequence: TGTGCCAGCAGACCCAGCGGCGGGACACACTACGAGCAGTACTTC.

This clonotype was counted a few times. This chain links TRBV4-1 with TRBJ2-7; 8 nucleotides line up with TRBD2. Losses at the gene ends were 6 bases for V and 3 bases for J; bases not matched to a gene: 7. Germline V gene sequence: CDR1 MGHRA, CDR2 YSYEKL. The CDR3 is made up of 14 amino acids. The CDR3 loop reads CASRQQRGSYEQYV. For the CDR3, the DNA is TGCGCCAGCAGGCAGCAGCGGGGGAGCTACGAGCAGTACGTC.

This sequence joins TRBV3-1 and TRBJ1-1; D possibly corresponds to TRBD1 (5 bases). Germline V gene sequence: CDR1 LGHDT, CDR2 YNNKEL (reference sequence). The CDR3 totals 12 residues. The germline V and J ends were trimmed by 1 base and 12 bases, with 12 bases remaining between them. This CDR3 reads CASSQAGGLTFF. The CDR3 DNA reads as TGTGCCAGCAGCCAAGCGGGGGGATTAACTTTCTTT.